These 26 T cell receptor beta chains came from one sample sequenced in a study of regulatory T cells in long-lasting Graves disease (dated by TCRdb to the early 2020s). The library was built by means of multiplex PCR. Sequencing was carried out with an Illumina HiSeq 4000. TCR beta libraries were built with iRepertoire HTBI primers and Arm-PCR amplification of CDR3 regions. The raw public data were reprocessed by TCRdb itself: fastp quality trimming at Q25, MiXCR clonotype calling, in-frame beta chains only. Rows with a matching CDR3 protein are joined into one entry that keeps the most common DNA and genes. The sample profile shows some 220,000 distinct CDR3 sequences; around 19% of them were found once. The ten largest clones add up to about 10% of the sample. What the time point label conveys for this sample: newly diagnosed GD, antithyroid drugs for less than 3 months. RNA was extracted from PBMCs in TRIzol for both TCR sequencing and RNA sequencing.

This sample was also put to use in a study of T cells in Graves' hyperthyroidism and ophthalmopathy.

Specimen: peripheral blood mononuclear cells (PBMCs), collected at new diagnosis, from a patient treated with antithyroid drugs. The receptors stem from a woman under 40 with Graves disease. Donor details come from another sample of the same person, matched by shared clones.

The chain recombines TRBV2 with TRBJ2-7; D not resolved. This CDR3 has 14 amino acids. V gave up 5 bases and J gave up 4 bases, with 15 bases separating them. Germline values: CDR1 SNHLY, CDR2 FYNNEI. CDR3 nucleotides: TGTGCCAGCAGTCGAGCAAGCATGCCATACGAGCAGTACTTC. Translating it yields CASSRASMPYEQYF.

The chain uses TRBV5-1 and TRBJ1-2; D is perhaps TRBD1 (5 bases). This CDR3 spans 12 amino acids. The germline gives CDR1 SGHRS, CDR2 YFSETQ. V was clipped by 0 bases and J by 8 bases, with 8 bases between them. The chain's CDR3 is CASSLVGLGYTF. In DNA, the CDR3 is TGCGCCAGCAGCTTGGTGGGGCTGGGCTACACCTTC.

This clonotype was observed many times. This sequence joins TRBV7-2 and TRBJ1-2; 8 bases fit TRBD1. The J segment lost 3 bases and the V segment lost 6 bases, leaving 3 bases of the junction unmatched. The CDR3 has 13 amino acids. Germline V lookup: CDR1 SGHTA, CDR2 FQGNSA. CDR3 sequence reads: CASRLGQDYGYTF. DNA for the CDR3: TGTGCCAGCAGACTGGGACAGGACTATGGCTACACCTTC.

The chain has TRBV6-1 and TRBJ2-7, with a weak D call TRBD2 (5 bases). The CDR3 runs 12 residues. CDR1 and CDR2 (germline): MNHNS, SASEGT. The V gene lost 10 bases and the J gene lost 3 bases, with 13 bases spanning the gap. CDR3 amino acids: CATEGLSYEQYF. The CDR3, as DNA: TGTGCCACCGAAGGACTTAGCTACGAGCAGTACTTC.

This clonotype was found many times. The chain has TRBV28 and TRBJ1-1; the D is unclear. Germline V gene sequence: CDR1 MDHEN, CDR2 SYDVKM. This CDR3 is 13 amino acids long. CDR3 nucleotide sequence: TGTGTCGCGTTTGAGGCAGGTCACACTGAAGCTTTCTTT. Translated, it gives CVAFEAGHTEAFF.

This clonotype was seen many times. An end of the junction differs from the germline gene, which may be a read error. The chain has TRBV30 and TRBJ1-2; unclear D gene. From germline, CDR1 is GTSNPN and CDR2 SVGIG (reference sequence). The CDR3 contains 10 residues. CDR3 coding DNA: TGTGCCTGGAGTATTTCCGGGATTTTATTC. It yields the protein CAWSISGILF.

This clonotype appeared many times. The V gene is TRBV28, the J gene TRBJ1-5; 8 bases line up with TRBD1. CDR3 length: 14 amino acids. Trimming removed 6 bases from V and 2 bases from J; junction bases left unmatched: 3. Germline V lookup: CDR1 MDHEN, CDR2 SYDVKM. The CDR3 here is CASRAGGGNQPQHF. Here the CDR3 DNA reads TGTGCCAGCAGAGCAGGGGGCGGCAATCAGCCCCAGCATTTT.

Points on this clonotype: A single base separates this from a much larger clone, so it may be a read error. The rearrangement joins TRBV6-2 or TRBV6-3 to TRBJ1-2; 9 bases map to TRBD1. The CDR3 totals 12 residues. Germline CDR1 reads MNHEY; CDR2 reads SVGEGT. CDR3 nucleotides: TGTGCCGGAAGGGACAGGGACTATAGCTACACCTTC. Its translation is CAGRDRDYSYTF.

Ten or more counts support this clonotype. The gene calls are TRBV5-1 and TRBJ2-2; D unclear. V was shortened by 4 bases and J by 1 base, with 5 bases between the two germline ends. This CDR3 contains 13 residues. The V gene's germline CDR1 is SGHRS and CDR2 YFSETQ. The chain's CDR3 is CASSIGNTGELFF. In DNA form, the CDR3 reads TGCGCCAGCAGCATTGGGAACACCGGGGAGCTGTTTTTT.

V gene TRBV2 combines with J gene TRBJ2-5, with 9 bases matching TRBD1. The J segment lost 4 bases and the V segment lost 6 bases, leaving 3 bases of the junction unmatched. The V gene's germline CDR1 is SNHLY and CDR2 FYNNEI. The CDR3 consists of 13 residues. The CDR3 DNA reads as TGTGCCAGCAGGCGGGACAGGGTAGAGACCCAGTACTTC. It specifies CASRRDRVETQYF.

This clonotype was counted many times. The J gene is TRBJ1-5, the V gene TRBV2; no firm D call. V lost 8 bases to trimming and J lost 1 base, with 9 bases between them. Germline V gene lookup returns CDR1 SNHLY and CDR2 FYNNEI. This CDR3 has 13 amino acids. CDR3 sequence: CASSLQSNQPQHF. CDR3 nucleotides: TGTGCCAGCTCGTTACAGAGCAATCAGCCCCAGCATTTT.

J is TRBJ2-5 and V is TRBV5-1; D call uncertain. V was clipped by 1 base and J by 2 bases, with 9 bases between them. CDR1 is SGHRS, CDR2 YFSETQ, per germline. The CDR3 is 14 amino acids. The DNA of the CDR3 is TGCGCCAGCAGCTTGCTCGGCGGACAAGAGACCCAGTACTTC. Translated: CASSLLGGQETQYF. Full variable domain (remainder filled in from reference TRBV5-1 and TRBJ2-5): KAGVTQTPRYLIKTRGQQVTLSCSPISGHRSVSWYQQTPGQGLQFLFEYFSETQRNKGNFPGRFSGRQFSNSRSEMNVSTLELGDSALYLCASSLLGGQETQYFGPGTRLLVL.

This clonotype has a count of ten or more. The CDR3 spells CASSEWGGGGYTF. CDR3 coding DNA: TGTGCCAGCAGCGAATGGGGGGGCGGCGGCTACACCTTC. The genes are TRBV9 and TRBJ1-2; the D gene is possibly TRBD1 (6 bases). CDR1 is SGDLS and CDR2 is YYNGEE in the germline V gene. CDR3 length: 13 residues. V lost 3 bases, J lost 8 bases, and 14 bases lay in between.

Ten or more counts support this clonotype. The rearrangement links TRBV30 to TRBJ1-3, with TRBD1 identical over 10 bases. The germline V gene has CDR1 GTSNPN and CDR2 SVGIG (reference sequence). The V gene end was trimmed by 5 bases and the J gene end by 2 bases; junction bases not matched to a gene: 0. The CDR3 spans 13 residues. Written as DNA, the CDR3 is TGTGCCTGGGGGACAGGGGCTGGAAACACCATATATTTT. Translation: CAWGTGAGNTIYF.

Regarding this clonotype: An end of the junction differs from the germline gene, which may be a read error. The chain employs TRBV3-1 and TRBJ1-6; unclear D gene. Germline V gene data show CDR1 as LGHDT and CDR2 as YNNKEL (reference sequence). The CDR3 has 15 residues. CDR3 in DNA: TGTGCCAGCAGCCCATCGCAGGCTTATCATTCACCCCTCCACTTC. Translating it yields CASSPSQAYHSPLHF.

This clonotype was observed at least ten times. The chain employs TRBV4-1 and TRBJ2-7, with D possibly being TRBD2 (6 bases). This CDR3 has 15 residues. V was pared by 1 base and J by 7 bases, with 17 bases between. Germline CDR1 reads MGHRA; CDR2 reads YSYEKL. The CDR3 DNA reads as TGCGCCAGCAGCCAAGTGTTTGATAGCGGCGCGGAGCAGTACTTC. This encodes CASSQVFDSGAEQYF.

This clonotype showed up many times. The rearrangement uses TRBV7-6 and TRBJ2-1; D is possibly TRBD2 (6 bases). Germline CDR1 reads SGHVS; CDR2 reads FNYEAQ. With 4 bases removed from V and 1 base from J, the gap between germline ends came to 20 bases. This CDR3 is 18 amino acids long. The chain's CDR3 is CASSSPPDGRGSYNEQFF. For the CDR3, the DNA is TGTGCCAGCAGCTCTCCCCCGGACGGGAGAGGGTCCTACAATGAGCAGTTCTTC.

Many counts were recorded for this clonotype. The CDR3 sequence: CAWSLMGSVSYNEQFF. The CDR3 bases are TGTGCCTGGAGTCTAATGGGAAGTGTCTCCTACAATGAGCAGTTCTTC. The chain combines TRBV30 with TRBJ2-1; D gene uncertain. This CDR3 has 16 amino acids. Germline CDR1 reads GTSNPN; CDR2 reads SVGIG (reference sequence). V was pared by 2 bases and J by 0 bases, with 14 bases between.

This clonotype was recorded a few times. The V call is TRBV4-1, the J call TRBJ2-1, with D possibly being TRBD1 (6 bases). Deletions cut 0 bases from V and 4 bases from J, with 13 bases between. The germline V gene has CDR1 MGHRA and CDR2 YSYEKL. The CDR3 loop spans 16 amino acids. The CDR3 nucleotides read TGCGCCAGCAGCCAAGACGACAGGCCAGGGTACAATGAGCAGTTCTTC. Amino acids: CASSQDDRPGYNEQFF.

This chain joins TRBV12-3 or TRBV12-4 and TRBJ1-6; TRBD1 matches at 11 bases. The V segment lost 5 bases and the J segment 5 bases; nucleotides outside the gene matches: 8. The CDR3 is made up of 17 amino acids. CDR3: CASSQRTGGLDNSPLHF. In nucleotides, the CDR3 is TGTGCCAGCAGTCAACGGACAGGGGGCCTCGATAATTCACCCCTCCACTTT.

This clonotype was recorded at least ten times. The gene calls are TRBV7-6 and TRBJ2-5; D remains ambiguous. The CDR3 covers 15 residues. The V end lost 2 bases, the J end lost 2 bases, and 12 bases lay between the germline ends. Germline CDR1 is SGHVS and CDR2 is FNYEAQ. For the CDR3, the DNA is TGTGCCAGCAGCTTAAACCGGGCCACACAAGAGACCCAGTACTTC. As protein: CASSLNRATQETQYF.

Many counts were recorded for this clonotype. The chain has TRBV6-2 or TRBV6-3 and TRBJ2-7; D possibly uses TRBD1 or TRBD2 (5 bases each). Germline CDR1 and CDR2: MNHEY and SVGEGT. Trimming removed 0 bases at V and 6 bases at J, with 18 bases between. This CDR3 contains 16 residues. The CDR3 is CASSYSKGSWSLEQYF. CDR3 nucleotide sequence: TGTGCCAGCAGTTACTCGAAGGGGAGTTGGTCCCTCGAGCAGTACTTC.

This clonotype showed up just a few times. A much larger clonotype is one base distant, so this may be a read error. The J gene is TRBJ1-2, the V gene TRBV6-2 or TRBV6-3; 9 nucleotides align to TRBD1. Germline lookup yields CDR1 MNHEY and CDR2 SVGEGT. The CDR3 loop spans 13 amino acids. J gave up 6 bases and V 6 bases, and 5 bases lay outside the gene matches. The CDR3 DNA is TGTGCCAGCAGCTTCCGGGACAGGGATGGCTACACCTTC. The encoded protein is CASSFRDRDGYTF.

This clonotype was picked up a small number of times. The chain carries TRBV4-1 and TRBJ1-4; D is unclear. The CDR3 has 16 residues. Trimming shortened V by 6 bases and J by 1 base, and 15 bases separated the two germline ends. Germline assignment: CDR1 MGHRA and CDR2 YSYEKL. The CDR3 nucleotides read TGCGCCAGCAGTACAAGTCCCGGGAAAACTAATGAAAAACTGTTTTTT. It is translated as CASSTSPGKTNEKLFF.

This clonotype was seen at least ten times. The V and J genes are TRBV4-1 and TRBJ1-6; D might be TRBD1 (6 bases). Germline CDR1 reads MGHRA; CDR2 reads YSYEKL. Trimming stripped 0 bases from V and 7 bases from J, with 16 bases between. This CDR3 has 17 residues. The DNA for the CDR3 is TGCGCCAGCAGCCAAGATAGGGCAGGGGCTCAGAATTCACCCCTCCACTTT. Amino acids: CASSQDRAGAQNSPLHF.

The table lists this clonotype with many counts. V gene TRBV11-2 combines with J gene TRBJ1-2; D is possibly TRBD1 (6 bases). Looked up from germline, CDR1 is SGHAT and CDR2 is FQNNGV. CDR3 length: 18 residues. V shed 2 bases and J shed 0 bases, with 19 bases lying between them. The CDR3, as DNA: TGTGCCAGCAGCTTAAACTACAAGGGGGTTACTCCTAACTATGGCTACACCTTC. As protein: CASSLNYKGVTPNYGYTF.